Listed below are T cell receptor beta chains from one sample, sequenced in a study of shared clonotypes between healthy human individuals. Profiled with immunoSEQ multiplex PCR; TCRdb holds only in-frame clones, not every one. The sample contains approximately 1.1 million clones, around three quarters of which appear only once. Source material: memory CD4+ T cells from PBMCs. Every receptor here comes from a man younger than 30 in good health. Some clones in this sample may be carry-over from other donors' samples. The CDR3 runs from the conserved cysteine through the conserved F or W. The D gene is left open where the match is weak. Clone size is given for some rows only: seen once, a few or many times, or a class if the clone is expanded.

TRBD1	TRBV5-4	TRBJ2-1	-	TGTGCCAGCAGCGCCGGGACAGGGTTAGGGAAGAATGAGCAGTTCTTC	CASSAGTGLGKNEQFF
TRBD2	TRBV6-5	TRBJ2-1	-	TGTGCCAGCAAAGCGGGGATCTCCTACAATGAGCAGTTCTTC	CASKAGISYNEQFF
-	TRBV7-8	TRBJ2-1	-	TGTGCCAGCAGCTTAGTGGCGGCCAGAGAGCAGTTCTTC	CASSLVAAREQFF
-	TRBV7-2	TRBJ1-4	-	TGTGCCAGCAGGAGGCGGTCCGGGGATGAAAAACTGTTTTTT	CASRRRSGDEKLFF
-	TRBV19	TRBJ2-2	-	TGTGCCAGTAGTATAATTTACCGGACTCGGAACACCGGGGAGCTGTTTTTT	CASSIIYRTRNTGELFF
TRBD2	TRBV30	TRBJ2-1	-	TGTGCCTGGAGTGTAGCTCTAGCGGGGTACAATGAGCAGTTCTTC	CAWSVALAGYNEQFF
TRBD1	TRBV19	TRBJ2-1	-	TGTGCCAGTACGGGACAGGGGCGCAATGAGCAGTTCTTC	CASTGQGRNEQFF
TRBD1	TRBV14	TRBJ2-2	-	TGTGCCAGCAGCCAAGTCCGGGACAGGAACACCGGGGAGCTGTTTTTT	CASSQVRDRNTGELFF
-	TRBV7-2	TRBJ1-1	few	TGTGCCAGCAGCTTAGTTGGCCTAAACACTGAAGCTTTCTTT	CASSLVGLNTEAFF
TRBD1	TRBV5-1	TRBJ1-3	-	TGCGCCAGCAGCTCCTTCCCAGGGGGTAGGAACACCATATATTTT	CASSSFPGGRNTIYF